These 17 T cell receptor beta chains share one sample of origin, sequenced in a study of long-term antiretroviral therapy in people with HIV. Version v3.0 of the immunoSEQ assay was performed at survey level. Some clones are missing from TCRdb's copy, which holds only in-frame ones; the method was immunoSEQ multiplex PCR. Among 7,700 or so clones listed, around 85% were seen once. The sequencing used unsorted PBMCs, collected about 2.5 years before starting antiretroviral therapy. These receptors originate from a middle-aged man with HIV.

Remarks on this clone: The junction departs from the called germline gene at one end, perhaps through a read error. The rearrangement joins TRBV5-5 to TRBJ2-7, with 8 bases aligning to TRBD1. Per the germline V gene, CDR1 is SGHKS and CDR2 is YYEKEE (reference sequence). The CDR3 extends over 10 amino acids. The CDR3 sequence is CASSSRDRWF. CDR3 bases: TGTGCCAGCAGCTCCCGGGACAGGTGGTTC. The full variable domain, completed using reference TRBV5-5 and TRBJ2-7, is DAGVTQSPTHLIKTRGQQVTLRCSPISGHKSVSWYQQVLGQGPQFIFQYYEKEERGRGNFPDRFSARQFPNYSSELNVNALLLGDSALYLCASSSRDRWFGPGTRLTVT.

This clone was picked up a small number of times. The chain employs TRBV5-5 and TRBJ2-7; D gene uncertain. The CDR3 consists of 14 residues. Per the germline V gene, CDR1 is SGHKS and CDR2 is YYEKEE (reference sequence). With 0 bases removed from V and 6 bases from J, the gap between germline ends came to 13 bases. CDR3 sequence reads: CASSLEGFSGEQYF. The DNA for the CDR3 is TGTGCCAGCAGCTTGGAAGGTTTTTCGGGCGAGCAGTACTTC.

This rearrangement joins TRBV10-2 to TRBJ2-7, with 14 positions matching TRBD2. Germline values: CDR1 WSHSY, CDR2 SAAADI. The length of the CDR3 is 18 residues. The V gene end was trimmed by 11 bases and the J gene end by 1 base; junction bases not matched to a gene: 16. The CDR3 here is CASYGDIRTSGGSYEQYF. The CDR3 bases are TGCGCCTCTTATGGGGACATTAGGACTAGCGGGGGGTCCTACGAGCAGTACTTC.

The chain couples TRBV20-1 to TRBJ2-3; maybe TRBD2 (5 bases). This CDR3 contains 11 residues. V lost 7 bases and J 5 bases, leaving 10 bases between the germline ends. Germline loops: CDR1 DFQATT, CDR2 SNEGSKA (reference sequence). The CDR3 loop reads CSVLRGDTQYF. The CDR3 bases are TGCAGTGTTCTACGGGGAGATACGCAGTATTTT.

The genes are TRBV9 and TRBJ2-7, with 7 bases identical to TRBD1. The CDR3 is 14 residues long. With V trimmed by 0 bases and J by 5 bases, 5 bases remained unmatched. In germline, CDR1 is SGDLS, CDR2 YYNGEE. CDR3 coding DNA: TGTGCCAGCAGCGTAGAGACAGGGTATAACGAGCAGTACTTC. It specifies CASSVETGYNEQYF. The entire variable domain, with the rest obtained from reference TRBV9 and TRBJ2-7, is as follows: DSGVTQTPKHLITATGQRVTLRCSPRSGDLSVYWYQQSLDQGLQFLIQYYNGEERAKGNILERFSAQQFPDLHSELNLSSLELGDSALYFCASSVETGYNEQYFGPGTRLTVT.

This chain uses TRBV11-3 with TRBJ2-1, with D hard to call. CDR1 is SGHNT and CDR2 is YENEEA in the germline V gene. Trimming stripped 4 bases from V and 2 bases from J, with 6 bases between. This CDR3 has 13 amino acids. The CDR3 loop reads CASSSRTYNEQFF. CDR3 DNA sequence: TGTGCCAGCAGCTCTAGAACCTACAATGAGCAGTTCTTC. Supplemented by reference TRBV11-3 and TRBJ2-1, the full variable domain reads EAGVVQSPRYKIIEKKQPVAFWCNPISGHNTLYWYLQNLGQGPELLIRYENEEAVDDSQLPKDRFSAERLKGVDSTLKIQPAELGDSAVYLCASSSRTYNEQFFGPGTRLTVL.

The rearrangement joins TRBV4-1 to TRBJ2-3, with 8 bases matching TRBD2. Germline V CDR1 and CDR2: MGHRA, YSYEKL. Trimming at V came to 0 bases and at J to 14 bases, leaving 4 bases not matched to a gene. This CDR3 has 12 amino acids. As DNA, the CDR3 is TGCGCCAGCAGCCAAGAAAGCGGGGGACGGTATTTT. Translated: CASSQESGGRYF.

CDR3 coding DNA: TGTGCCAGCAGTGACCCCTCCGGAGTAAACACCATATATTTT. This translates into CASSDPSGVNTIYF. V gene TRBV25-1 combines with J gene TRBJ1-3; D is ambiguous. Germline values: CDR1 MGHDK, CDR2 SYGVNS. V lost 3 bases and J 6 bases, leaving 12 bases between the germline ends. This CDR3 has 14 residues.

The chain has TRBV19 and TRBJ2-7, with D unclear. Germline CDR1 is LNHDA and CDR2 is SQIVND (reference sequence). Trimming took off 8 bases at V and 2 bases at J, with 16 bases between the two ends. The CDR3 extends over 14 amino acids. The CDR3 reads CASSPQRHPYEQYF. DNA of the CDR3: TGTGCCAGTTCCCCGCAACGGCACCCCTACGAGCAGTACTTC.

The J gene is TRBJ1-1, the V gene TRBV19; D unclear. V lost 5 bases, J lost 0 bases, and 7 bases lay in between. In germline, CDR1 is LNHDA, CDR2 SQIVND (reference sequence). CDR3 length: 13 residues. CDR3 loop: CASSFTLNTEAFF. CDR3 coding DNA: TGTGCCAGTAGTTTCACCTTGAACACTGAAGCTTTCTTT.

The chain joins TRBV11-2 to TRBJ1-5; 12 bases align to TRBD1. Germline values: CDR1 SGHAT, CDR2 FQNNGV. J gave up 6 bases and V 2 bases, and 5 bases lay outside the gene matches. The CDR3 loop spans 16 amino acids. The CDR3, as DNA: TGTGCCAGCAGCTTATTGGGACAGGGGGCGGGTCAGCCCCAGCATTTT. Amino acids: CASSLLGQGAGQPQHF.

The chain has TRBV4-1 and TRBJ2-6; D not certain. Germline lookup yields CDR1 MGHRA and CDR2 YSYEKL. Trimming took 0 bases from V and 4 from J, leaving 13 bases between them. This CDR3 is built from 17 residues. CDR3 residues: CASSQEAWQPGANVLTF. The CDR3 coding sequence is TGCGCCAGCAGCCAAGAGGCTTGGCAGCCCGGGGCCAACGTCCTGACTTTC.

This sequence joins TRBV27 and TRBJ2-1, with TRBD2 matching 9 bases. The germline gives CDR1 MNHEY, CDR2 SMNVEV (reference sequence). This CDR3 has 19 amino acids. Trimming took 4 bases from V and 1 from J; bases not matched to a gene: 14. CDR3 DNA sequence: TGTGCCAGCAGTTCTCCAAATTATAGCGGGGGCGTATCCTACAATGAGCAGTTCTTC. Protein sequence: CASSSPNYSGGVSYNEQFF.

The chain joins TRBV7-8 to TRBJ2-7; 10 bases agree with TRBD1. CDR3 length equals 14 residues. In germline, CDR1 is SGHVS, CDR2 FQNEAQ. Trimming cost V 4 bases and J 10 bases; bases outside gene matches: 10. The CDR3 loop reads CASSSDRGPPFQYF. The CDR3 DNA sequence: TGTGCCAGCAGCTCTGACAGGGGGCCGCCCTTCCAGTACTTC.

The chain joins TRBV5-1 to TRBJ2-6, with D possibly matching TRBD1 (5 bases). CDR1 and CDR2 (germline): SGHRS, YFSETQ. The CDR3 covers 18 residues. V was pared by 1 base and J by 0 bases, with 14 bases between. The CDR3 is CASSLLQAWASGANVLTF. As DNA, the CDR3 is TGCGCCAGCAGCTTGCTACAGGCTTGGGCCTCTGGGGCCAACGTCCTGACTTTC. Full variable domain (missing parts from reference TRBV5-1 and TRBJ2-6): KAGVTQTPRYLIKTRGQQVTLSCSPISGHRSVSWYQQTPGQGLQFLFEYFSETQRNKGNFPGRFSGRQFSNSRSEMNVSTLELGDSALYLCASSLLQAWASGANVLTFGAGSRLTVL.

The chain employs TRBV27 and TRBJ2-7; possible D gene TRBD2, 5 bases. This CDR3 spans 14 amino acids. Trimming took 3 bases from V and 1 from J, leaving 10 bases between them. CDR1 and CDR2 from the germline V gene are MNHEY and SMNVEV (reference sequence). The CDR3 nucleotides are TGTGCCAGCAGTTTCGACGGGGTTTCCTACGAGCAGTACTTC. Its protein is CASSFDGVSYEQYF.

This chain connects TRBV9 to TRBJ2-5; 8 positions agree with TRBD1. The junction had 14 bases not matched to a gene; V was cut back by 4 bases and J by 3 bases. CDR3 length: 17 amino acids. The V gene's germline CDR1 is SGDLS and CDR2 YYNGEE. CDR3 nucleotide sequence: TGTGCCAGCAGCTTACCAACCCCTTCGGACAGGGAAGAGACCCAGTACTTC. Its protein is CASSLPTPSDREETQYF.